This TCR beta chain was sequenced during a study of cytomegalovirus exposure and HLA in healthy donors (dated by TCRdb to about 2017). Regarding the complete study: In an earlier analysis of 550 to 750 of the donors, approximately 260 Gb of sequence data and 100 million or so unique TCR beta sequences from about 190 million T cells were reported. All discovery cohort repertoires had been generated on a single sequencing platform. Roughly 300 gigabases of sequencing data and tens of millions of unique TCR sequences made up an early release that covered several hundred HLA-typed donors. In an earlier analysis of a few hundred of the donors, high-throughput TCR beta sequencing was used to judge whether each TCR beta V gene segment behaved as functional or pseudogenic. Alongside the repertoire data, information on donor age, sex, ethnicity and CMV serostatus was compiled. The study profiled the T cell repertoires of hundreds of subjects by immunosequencing and related them to cytomegalovirus serostatus. To predict cytomegalovirus infection status, the study brought together high-throughput TCR immunosequencing, statistical association of individual TCRs with disease status, and machine learning. The later analysis used no new phenotypic data to find candidate immune exposures, relying instead on TCR beta sequences and their occurrence across donors. The number of typed donors differed by locus: about 620-640 for A, B, C, DRB1 and DQB1; 522 for DQA1; approximately 600 for DPA1; and approximately 450 for DPB1. Among about 370 genotyped donors of the cohort, an average of around 250,000 unique TCR beta nucleotide sequences was sequenced per donor, of which 15% to 20% were non-productive. A separate validation cohort of roughly 130 different subjects was used in addition to the 666-subject first cohort. The genetic ancestry cluster associated with self-reported Caucasian donors included 80% to 90% of the 398 genotyped donors. To study patterns of TCR occurrence, a later analysis re-analyzed previously published TCR beta repertoires from 650 to 750 donors and added high-resolution HLA genotyping. HLA typing included class I and class II loci at four-digit resolution. Genome-wide SNP genotypes for about three fifths of the 666 donors were used in a later genetic analysis, which treated that subset as a discovery cohort. Because of strong linkage in the cohort, roughly five DR-DQ haplotypes were treated as single units for association and clustering. The aim of the study was to test whether cataloging public T cell receptors could identify signatures of past pathogen exposure.

The cohort consisted of hundreds of healthy bone marrow donors. Cohort members were all nominally healthy when sampled, although unrecorded immune exposures were likely present. The donor tested CMV seronegative, placing the donor among the 350 to 400 seronegative members of the cohort. Every donor gave a peripheral blood sample, and the peripheral blood mononuclear cells from that sample were used for TCR beta sequencing. Genomic DNA extraction from the blood cell samples was performed with the Qiagen DNeasy Blood Extraction Kit. Concerning this clone itself: Its target antigen remains unknown. Within one base of it there is no much larger clone, and no base qualities were kept.

What the authors observed across the whole study: Across donors, most TCR sequences were observed very rarely, whereas some public TCRs were present in many individuals. Sequencing depth was assumed to be roughly uniform across donors in the presence/absence analyses, though that assumption may not hold. When HLA alleles, especially DR and DQ, strongly co-occurred, attributing TCR associations to individual alleles was difficult. In both the original and validation cohorts, the classifier was reported to diagnose cytomegalovirus status with high specificity and sensitivity. In a later analysis, HLA-associated TCR beta chains showed more clonal expansion and lower generation probabilities than non-associated chains that were equally common. In vitro tests confirmed that a few of the cytomegalovirus-associated TCR beta chains recognize cytomegalovirus antigens. Linkage disequilibrium might explain the correlated functional status among segregating V segments, but an unknown experimental factor could not be excluded. A later analysis associated some 17,000 TCR beta sequences with specific HLA alleles at a false discovery rate of 0.05. In the study, about 150 TCR beta chains were listed as associated with cytomegalovirus. In a later analysis, several top co-occurrence clusters were reported to appear linked to parvovirus B19, influenza, CMV and Epstein-Barr virus. A group of highly shared sequence variants was considered likely to be a technical artifact of the sequencing pipeline. Because some donors lacked HLA typing at each locus, the association tests relied only on the typed subset. A later genetic analysis associated a missense DCLRE1C variant with V-gene and J-gene trimming of TCR beta chains, and an independent cohort replicated the association. A later analysis found that TCR association rates varied across HLA loci, with DRB1 alleles showing the most associated TCRs and HLA-C alleles the fewest. In an earlier analysis of some 640 of the donors, most TCR beta V segments were observed in productive rearrangements about 90% or about 30% of the time, broadly matching IMGT annotations. Only TCR beta chains were sequenced in this cohort, and the absence of alpha or paired-chain data limited detectable features. For the cohort, immune exposure information was limited to CMV serostatus. Because counts were too low, about 15 rarely observed V segments, including chromosome 9 orphons, were left out of the earlier analysis of 500 to 750 of the donors. In a later genetic analysis, fewer N-insertions in productive TCRs were reported among donors in an Asian-associated ancestry cluster than the roughly 700-donor mean. It was suggested by the authors that the approach could potentially be generalized to other disease states and immunological phenotypes. A further reported finding was that TCR beta sequences accurately predicted the HLA-A and HLA-B alleles for most subjects in the first cohort. Most CMV-associated TCR beta chains appeared to be HLA-restricted in a later analysis, and the HLA associations seemed to be driven largely by CMV exposure. Some IMGT-functional V segments, including TRBV6-2 and TRBV6-3, could not be told apart with the 87-base-pair reads, so those segments were excluded.

CDR1 and CDR2 (SGDLS, YYNGEE) derive from the germline V gene. The CDR3 runs 15 amino acids, cysteine and phenylalanine included. Only the CDR3 part of the read is kept: 45 bases, read in frame from the first base. V lost 2 bases and J lost 1 base; the stretch between them is 12 bases long. Library preparation employed the immunoSEQ multiplex PCR assay. For the multiplex PCR, a mixture combining 60 forward primers for TCR Vbeta segments and 13 reverse primers for TCR Jbeta segments was used. Amplification of the CDR3 region of rearranged TCR beta genes was performed with a multiplex PCR assay on genomic DNA. Amplified TCR beta libraries were sequenced as 87-base-pair reads on the Illumina HiSeq System. In the paper's pipeline: In a later analysis, 80 million or so unique TCR beta chains were counted across the 650 to 700 repertoires, and roughly 9.9 million of these chains were shared by at least two donors. Raw reads were error-corrected and collapsed into unique sequences with a nearest-neighbor algorithm that merged closely related sequences to remove PCR and sequencing errors. Alignment of CDR3 sequences to IMGT reference sequences was used to assign V, D and J gene segments. Each retained sequence needed at least a six-nucleotide match to both a V gene segment and a J gene segment. Rearrangements were called productive when the CDR3 lacked stop codons and stayed in frame with V and J; all others were non-productive. Following IMGT convention, CDR3 was defined as the stretch from the second conserved V-encoded cysteine up to the conserved J-encoded phenylalanine. The earlier analysis of fewer than 700 of the donors excluded sequences that lacked an unambiguous match to a single V gene segment. An earlier analysis of approximately 590 of the donors called V segments functional above 56.7% productive rearrangements and segregating when the between-donor standard deviation exceeded 5%. A statistical classification framework was built to diagnose cytomegalovirus status from the catalog of TCR beta chain sequences. V and J gene assignment, in a later analysis, came from comparing TCR nucleotide sequences with IMGT/GENE-DB human TR gene sequences. Using the TCRdist pipeline, a later analysis assigned CDR3 sequences along with most-parsimonious VDJ recombination scenarios. A later analysis defined each TCR beta chain by its CDR3 amino acid sequence plus V-gene family, and excluded reads lacking a unique V-gene family. A later analysis removed nearly 600 highly shared, low-generation-probability nucleotide sequences to deal with suspected cross-contamination and a sequencing artifact. A later analysis calculated a clonal expansion index for each public chain from normalized within-repertoire ranks of inferred template counts. In a later analysis, generation probabilities were computed using a VDJ recombination model fitted to out-of-frame rearrangements, and the results were checked against IGoR. A later analysis scored TCR-TCR, TCR-HLA and TCR-CMV co-occurrence with hypergeometric tests, applying a repertoire-size bias correction to TCR pairs. To estimate false discovery rates, a later analysis permuted the HLA or CMV assignments 20 times. In a later analysis, co-occurring TCRs were grouped using DBSCAN, with TCRdist sequence similarity added in when clustering inside HLA-allele-positive subsets. Repertoires with fewer than 30,000 or more than 120,000 public chains were left out of co-occurrence clustering, as were about five repertoires with anomalous nucleotide sharing. TCRdb re-hosts the immuneACCESS table, in-frame sequences only. Its copies lack some clones; in the studies checked, an unresolved V gene accounts for under half of them, and the cause for the rest is not known. V and J calls and clone size are copied from that table; D and trimming were computed from the DNA. This sample holds approximately 300,000 clones; about 80% were observed only once. Of the sample, roughly 0.31% falls within the top ten clones.

The chain links TRBV9 with TRBJ1-1, with TRBD1 tentatively as D gene (5 bases match). The receptor comes from a girl aged 2 to 10 in good health and CMV-seronegative. The sample taken for sequencing was PBMCs. The CDR3 region has the sequence CASSVSGGGNTEAFF. The base sequence is TGTGCCAGCAGCGTCTCGGGGGGTGGGAACACTGAAGCTTTCTTT.